The 28 T cell receptor beta chains given below trace back to one sample, sequenced in a study of CD8 T cell repertoires and HIV-1 epitope variants. Assay used: immunoSEQ multiplex PCR; TCRdb lists only in-frame clones, some missing. Of tens of thousands of clones listed, roughly 80% were seen once; the top ten hold roughly 24%. The specimen was uncultured baseline CD8+ T cells from peripheral blood mononuclear cells (PBMCs). These receptors all stem from a male donor with HIV.

The CDR3 spells CASSPSGTGMRGQHF. The CDR3 DNA reads as TGTGCCAGTAGCCCATCCGGGACAGGAATGAGAGGCCAGCATTTT. The J gene is TRBJ1-5, the V gene TRBV19; 8 bases fit TRBD1. V gave up 6 bases and J gave up 12 bases; unmatched junction bases: 16. The CDR3 totals 15 residues. Germline assignment: CDR1 LNHDA and CDR2 SQIVND (reference sequence).

In its sample, this clone was seen a few times. The rearrangement joins TRBV29-1 to TRBJ1-5; D might be TRBD1 (6 bases). Per the germline V gene, CDR1 is SQVTM and CDR2 is ANQGSEA. V was pared by 7 bases and J by 7 bases, with 14 bases between. This CDR3 spans 12 amino acids. CDR3 sequence reads: CSALVRGQPQHF. CDR3 bases: TGCAGCGCCTTAGTAAGGGGGCAGCCCCAGCATTTT. Using reference TRBV29-1 and TRBJ1-5 for the parts outside the CDR3, the full variable domain is SAVISQKPSRDICQRGTSLTIQCQVDSQVTMMFWYRQQPGQSLTLIATANQGSEATYESGFVIDKFPISRPNLTFSTLTVSNMSPEDSSIYLCSALVRGQPQHFGDGTRLSIL.

The genes are TRBV19 and TRBJ2-1; D unresolved. CDR3 length: 13 amino acids. Trimming took off 4 bases at V and 12 bases at J, with 16 bases between the two ends. CDR1 and CDR2 (germline): LNHDA, SQIVND (reference sequence). The CDR3 loop reads CASSTPGRDVQFF. CDR3 nucleotide sequence: TGTGCCAGTAGTACACCGGGCCGCGACGTGCAGTTCTTC.

This clone occurred a few times. The chain combines TRBV5-6 with TRBJ2-7; possible D gene TRBD1, 6 bases. This CDR3 is built from 13 residues. Trimming cost V 4 bases and J 3 bases, with 11 bases left between them. Per germline, CDR1 SGHDT and CDR2 YYEEEE. In DNA, the CDR3 is TGTGCCAGCAGCCCCTTACAGGGCTACGAGCAGTACTTC. Protein sequence: CASSPLQGYEQYF.

J is TRBJ2-5 and V is TRBV5-6, with D possibly being TRBD2 (5 bases). V lost 4 bases to trimming and J lost 0 bases, with 10 bases between them. Germline V CDR1 and CDR2: SGHDT, YYEEEE. This CDR3 has 14 amino acids. The CDR3 is CASSATGNQETQYF. Written as DNA, the CDR3 is TGTGCCAGCAGCGCGACCGGGAACCAAGAGACCCAGTACTTC.

This clone came up a few times. The J gene is TRBJ1-4, the V gene TRBV5-6; D might be TRBD1 (6 bases). Trimming left V 4 bases short and J 3 bases short, with 13 bases between. This CDR3 is built from 15 residues. Per germline, CDR1 SGHDT and CDR2 YYEEEE. CDR3 DNA sequence: TGTGCCAGCAGCCGGCGACAGGCGTCTAATGAAAAACTGTTTTTT. Its protein product is CASSRRQASNEKLFF. The whole variable domain, remainder taken from reference TRBV5-6 and TRBJ1-4, is DAGVTQSPTHLIKTRGQQVTLRCSPKSGHDTVSWYQQALGQGPQFIFQYYEEEERQRGNFPDRFSGHQFPNYSSELNVNALLLGDSALYLCASSRRQASNEKLFFGSGTQLSVL.

The chain has TRBV27 and TRBJ1-6; 9 positions match TRBD1. V lost 6 bases, J lost 8 bases, and 2 bases stayed unmatched. CDR1 MNHEY and CDR2 SMNVEV come from the germline V gene (reference sequence). This CDR3 is built from 13 residues. The CDR3, as DNA: TGTGCCAGCAGGGGACAGGGCGATTCACCCCTCCACTTT. Residues: CASRGQGDSPLHF.

The rearrangement joins TRBV7-9 to TRBJ2-5; 11 bases are a match to TRBD2. This CDR3 contains 16 residues. Germline-derived CDR1 and CDR2 are SEHNR and FQNEAQ (reference sequence). V gave up 5 bases and J gave up 2 bases; unmatched junction bases: 7. In DNA form, the CDR3 reads TGTGCCAGCAGCCAACCGACTAGCGGGACTCAAGAGACCCAGTACTTC. It is translated as CASSQPTSGTQETQYF.

This clone was counted only a few times. This sequence joins TRBV25-1 and TRBJ1-1, with a weak D call TRBD1 (5 bases). This CDR3 is 12 amino acids long. CDR1 and CDR2 (germline): MGHDK, SYGVNS. The V end was cut by 8 bases, the J end by 0 bases, with 7 bases between. CDR3 in amino acids: CASRGVNTEAFF. As DNA, the CDR3 is TGTGCCAGCCGGGGGGTGAACACTGAAGCTTTCTTT.

The chain links TRBV4-2 to TRBJ2-7; perhaps D is TRBD1 or TRBD2 (6 bases each). This CDR3 has 17 amino acids. Germline V lookup: CDR1 LGHNA, CDR2 YNFKEQ. Trimming took off 0 bases at V and 5 bases at J, with 20 bases between the two ends. The CDR3 DNA reads TGTGCCAGCAGCCAAGATGGTTCGTCTCTAGGGGGGCACGAGCAGTACTTC. Encoded protein: CASSQDGSSLGGHEQYF.

The chain carries TRBV19 and TRBJ1-4; TRBD1 matches 9 bases. Germline V gene data show CDR1 as LNHDA and CDR2 as SQIVND (reference sequence). The CDR3 sequence is 15 residues long. The trim removed 5 bases at V and 3 bases at J, leaving 4 bases unmatched. The DNA for the CDR3 is TGTGCCAGTAGTCCGCGACAGGGGGCTAATGAAAAACTGTTTTTT. Its translation is CASSPRQGANEKLFF.

The chain recombines TRBV7-3 with TRBJ2-1; D unclear. The CDR3 is 17 residues long. Trimming took off 4 bases at V and 1 base at J, with 17 bases between the two ends. The V gene's germline CDR1 is SGHTA and CDR2 FQGTGA. CDR3 sequence (DNA): TGTGCCAGCAGCTCGGCGAGGTTGCGGACGTCCTACAATGAGCAGTTCTTC. It codes for CASSSARLRTSYNEQFF.

This clone was counted only a few times. The chain carries TRBV5-1 and TRBJ1-1, with 9 bases identical to TRBD1. Germline-derived CDR1 and CDR2 are SGHRS and YFSETQ. The CDR3 sequence is 16 residues long. V lost 6 bases and J lost 8; bases outside the gene matches: 17. Here the CDR3 DNA reads TGCGCCAGCACCACCGGGACAGGGAGCTTTGTAGGGGAAGCTTTCTTT. Translation: CASTTGTGSFVGEAFF.

The chain joins TRBV6-6 to TRBJ2-7; 9 bases fit TRBD2. The length of the CDR3 is 14 residues. Germline-derived CDR1 and CDR2 are MNHNY and SVGAGI (reference sequence). Trimming removed 5 bases from V and 5 bases from J; junction bases left unmatched: 7. This chain's CDR3 is CASSHPLAGDEQYF. CDR3 DNA sequence: TGTGCCAGCAGTCACCCCTTAGCGGGAGACGAGCAGTACTTC.

The CDR3 sequence is CAWGLGVGGRPDTQYF. The CDR3 nucleotides read TGTGCCTGGGGACTCGGGGTAGGGGGGAGGCCAGATACGCAGTATTTT. V gene TRBV30 combines with J gene TRBJ2-3; the D gene could be TRBD1 or TRBD2 (6 bases each). Germline lookup yields CDR1 GTSNPN and CDR2 SVGIG (reference sequence). V lost 5 bases and J 4 bases, leaving 22 bases between the germline ends. This CDR3 comprises 16 residues.

The chain carries TRBV4-1 and TRBJ1-5; D not certain. The CDR3 runs to 14 residues. V shed 0 bases and J shed 3 bases, with 6 bases lying between them. Germline CDR1 reads MGHRA; CDR2 reads YSYEKL. Here the CDR3 reads CASSQDPANQPQHF. CDR3 DNA sequence: TGCGCCAGCAGCCAAGATCCTGCCAATCAGCCCCAGCATTTT.

This clone turned up a few times. The chain employs TRBV9 and TRBJ1-5; D is unresolved. There are 14 residues in the CDR3. The germline V and J ends were trimmed by 4 bases and 0 bases, with 8 bases remaining between them. Germline V gene lookup returns CDR1 SGDLS and CDR2 YYNGEE. CDR3 sequence: CASSHDTSNQPQHF. CDR3 nucleotides: TGTGCCAGCAGCCATGACACTAGCAATCAGCCCCAGCATTTT. The whole variable domain, remainder taken from reference TRBV9 and TRBJ1-5, is DSGVTQTPKHLITATGQRVTLRCSPRSGDLSVYWYQQSLDQGLQFLIQYYNGEERAKGNILERFSAQQFPDLHSELNLSSLELGDSALYFCASSHDTSNQPQHFGDGTRLSIL.

V usage is TRBV5-1 and J usage is TRBJ1-1; TRBD1 matches at 7 bases. The CDR3 is 14 amino acids. The ends lost 5 bases at V and 0 bases at J; junction bases unmatched: 4. Germline loops: CDR1 SGHRS, CDR2 YFSETQ. The CDR3 DNA reads TGCGCCAGCAGAGGGGGCGGGATGAACACTGAAGCTTTCTTT. As protein: CASRGGGMNTEAFF. Filled out from reference TRBV5-1 and TRBJ1-1, the complete variable domain reads KAGVTQTPRYLIKTRGQQVTLSCSPISGHRSVSWYQQTPGQGLQFLFEYFSETQRNKGNFPGRFSGRQFSNSRSEMNVSTLELGDSALYLCASRGGGMNTEAFFGQGTRLTVV.

The sample holds one count of this clone. This rearrangement joins TRBV9 to TRBJ2-6; maybe TRBD1 (6 bases). The germline V gene has CDR1 SGDLS and CDR2 YYNGEE. V lost 3 bases, J lost 0 bases, and 13 bases lay in between. The CDR3 runs 17 residues. The CDR3 region has the DNA TGTGCCAGCAGCGGCCGGACAGACTACTCTGGGGCCAACGTCCTGACTTTC. Its protein product is CASSGRTDYSGANVLTF.

The chain employs TRBV5-4 and TRBJ2-2; D may be TRBD2 (6 bases). Germline lookup yields CDR1 SGHNT and CDR2 YYREEE (reference sequence). CDR3 length: 16 amino acids. Between the trimmed V and J ends, which lost 0 bases and 3 bases, there was a span of 12 bases. CDR3 in DNA: TGTGCCAGCAGCTTGGGGGGCGGGGTTGACACCGGGGAGCTGTTTTTT. This gives the protein CASSLGGGVDTGELFF. Full variable domain (remainder filled in from reference TRBV5-4 and TRBJ2-2): ETGVTQSPTHLIKTRGQQVTLRCSSQSGHNTVSWYQQALGQGPQFIFQYYREEENGRGNFPPRFSGLQFPNYSSELNVNALELDDSALYLCASSLGGGVDTGELFFGEGSRLTVL.

CDR3 nucleotides: TGTGCCAGCAGCTTTGCGGCGGGACCATCCAGCGAGCAGTACTTC. Translated: CASSFAAGPSSEQYF. This chain connects TRBV5-4 to TRBJ2-7, with D perhaps TRBD2 (6 bases). In germline, CDR1 is SGHNT, CDR2 YYREEE (reference sequence). The V gene lost 2 bases and the J gene lost 6 bases, with 18 bases spanning the gap. The CDR3 runs to 15 residues.

V and J are TRBV25-1 and TRBJ2-1; TRBD2 matches at 8 bases. CDR1 MGHDK and CDR2 SYGVNS come from the germline V gene. V shed 6 bases, J shed 5 bases, and the junction held 6 bases outside the gene matches. The CDR3 is 14 residues long. Written as DNA, the CDR3 is TGTGCCAGCAGAGAGGGCGGGGGGAACAATGAGCAGTTCTTC. Its protein product is CASREGGGNNEQFF.

The chain uses TRBV6-5 and TRBJ1-5; D remains unclear. CDR1 is MNHEY, CDR2 SVGAGI, per germline. The ends were cut back, 4 bases at V and 4 bases at J, with 14 bases in the middle. This CDR3 spans 15 amino acids. CDR3 nucleotide sequence: TGTGCCAGCAGTTTATCGGGAGGGCAGAATCAGCCCCAGCATTTT. Translating gives CASSLSGGQNQPQHF.

This chain connects TRBV19 to TRBJ2-1; 9 bases line up with TRBD2. With V trimmed by 3 bases and J by 5 bases, 5 bases remained unmatched. This CDR3 has 15 amino acids. The germline gives CDR1 LNHDA, CDR2 SQIVND (reference sequence). The DNA for the CDR3 is TGTGCCAGTAGTATTAGCGGGAGAACCCACAATGAGCAGTTCTTC. Translation: CASSISGRTHNEQFF.

The rearrangement joins TRBV6-5 to TRBJ1-3; D unresolved. The CDR3 totals 13 residues. CDR1 is MNHEY and CDR2 is SVGAGI in the germline V gene. V lost 0 bases to trimming and J lost 2 bases, with 2 bases between them. CDR3 protein: CASSYSTGNTIYF. The CDR3 bases are TGTGCCAGCAGTTACTCGACTGGAAACACCATATATTTT.

The chain links TRBV30 to TRBJ1-2, with 10 positions matching TRBD1. CDR3 length equals 16 residues. V shed 2 bases, J shed 3 bases, and the junction held 9 bases outside the gene matches. Germline V lookup: CDR1 GTSNPN, CDR2 SVGIG (reference sequence). CDR3 residues: CAWSRPGTGADYGYTF. As DNA, the CDR3 is TGTGCCTGGAGTCGTCCCGGGACAGGGGCGGACTATGGCTACACCTTC.

This clone was seen a handful of times. CDR3: CASSLQDRERETQYF. The CDR3 DNA follows: TGTGCCAGCAGCCTACAGGACAGGGAGAGAGAGACCCAGTACTTC. The chain couples TRBV7-8 to TRBJ2-5; TRBD1 matches 8 bases. J lost 4 bases, V lost 5 bases, and 9 bases had no gene match. CDR1 is SGHVS and CDR2 is FQNEAQ in the germline V gene. The CDR3 spans 15 residues.

The V gene is TRBV9, the J gene TRBJ2-2, with a weak D call TRBD2 (7 bases). Germline V gives CDR1 SGDLS, CDR2 YYNGEE. Trimming shortened V by 4 bases and J by 8 bases, and 15 bases separated the two germline ends. The CDR3 consists of 14 residues. This CDR3 reads CASSPVGGQGELFF. CDR3 in DNA: TGTGCCAGCAGCCCCGTGGGGGGGCAAGGGGAGCTGTTTTTT.